The rows below give T cell receptor beta chains drawn from one sample of a study of cytomegalovirus exposure and HLA in healthy donors. The repertoire was sequenced with immunoSEQ multiplex PCR; TCRdb's copy has only in-frame clones and lacks some. The data hold about 140,000 clones, with more than 60% observed a single time. The specimen sequenced was PBMCs. These receptors all come from a woman aged 50 to 60 in good health and CMV-seropositive. The CDR3 runs from the conserved cysteine through the conserved F or W. The D gene is left open where the match is weak. Size is stated for part of the rows, as once, few or many counts, or as a class when the clone is expanded.

clone size: once
V gene: TRBV5-1
J gene: TRBJ1-1
D gene: .
CDR3 DNA: TGCGCCAGCAGCGTCGGACGAGGGACATCAAACACTGAAGCTTTCTTT
CDR3 protein: CASSVGRGTSNTEAFF

clone size: .
V gene: TRBV19
J gene: TRBJ1-1
D gene: .
CDR3 DNA: TGTGCCAGTAGCCACACGCCGAACACTGAAGCTTTCTTT
CDR3 protein: CASSHTPNTEAFF

clone size: .
V gene: TRBV29-1
J gene: TRBJ1-1
D gene: TRBD1
CDR3 DNA: TGCAGCGTCCTTCGGACAGGCCGAGAAGCTTTCTTT
CDR3 protein: CSVLRTGREAFF

clone size: once
V gene: TRBV2
J gene: TRBJ1-2
D gene: TRBD1
CDR3 DNA: TGTGCCAGCTTGGGACAGGGCGTAATAGGGGGTGATGGCTACACCTTC
CDR3 protein: CASLGQGVIGGDGYTF

clone size: .
V gene: TRBV5-6
J gene: TRBJ1-1
D gene: .
CDR3 DNA: TGTGCCAGCAGTCAAAACTTACAGGCCGCGACGAACACTGAAGCTTTCTTT
CDR3 protein: CASSQNLQAATNTEAFF

clone size: .
V gene: TRBV7-2
J gene: TRBJ2-5
D gene: TRBD1
CDR3 DNA: TGTGCCAGCAGCTTCGACAGGGGTGAGACCCAGTACTTC
CDR3 protein: CASSFDRGETQYF

clone size: .
V gene: TRBV7-9
J gene: TRBJ1-4
D gene: .
CDR3 DNA: TGTGCCAGCAGCTCGTGGGGCACTAATGAAAAACTGTTTTTT
CDR3 protein: CASSSWGTNEKLFF

clone size: .
V gene: TRBV5-4
J gene: TRBJ2-5
D gene: .
CDR3 DNA: TGTGCCAGCAGCCTTCGACTAGGGGAGACCCAGTACTTC
CDR3 protein: CASSLRLGETQYF

clone size: .
V gene: TRBV5-6
J gene: TRBJ2-1
D gene: TRBD2
CDR3 DNA: TGTGCCAGCAGCTTGAGACTAGCGGGGGGGTTCAATGAGCAGTTCTTC
CDR3 protein: CASSLRLAGGFNEQFF

clone size: .
V gene: TRBV28
J gene: TRBJ1-3
D gene: .
CDR3 DNA: TGTGCCAGCAGTCTCAGACAAACGACTGGAAACACCATATATTTT
CDR3 protein: CASSLRQTTGNTIYF

clone size: .
V gene: TRBV4-2
J gene: TRBJ2-5
D gene: TRBD1
CDR3 DNA: TGTGCCAGCAGCCAAGTAAAGGGACAGACGTACCAAGAGACCCAGTACTTC
CDR3 protein: CASSQVKGQTYQETQYF

clone size: .
V gene: TRBV28
J gene: TRBJ1-1
D gene: .
CDR3 DNA: TGTGCCAGCAGTTTAACCGGGTCTGAAGCTTTCTTT
CDR3 protein: CASSLTGSEAFF

clone size: .
V gene: TRBV7-6
J gene: TRBJ2-7
D gene: .
CDR3 DNA: TGTGCCAGCAGCGCGGGTGGTCCCGAGCAGTACTTC
CDR3 protein: CASSAGGPEQYF

clone size: few
V gene: TRBV6-6
J gene: TRBJ2-7
D gene: .
CDR3 DNA: TGTGCCAGCAGTTACTCGAATCCCGGGTCCTACGAGCAGTACTTC
CDR3 protein: CASSYSNPGSYEQYF

clone size: .
V gene: TRBV29-1
J gene: TRBJ2-2
D gene: TRBD1
CDR3 DNA: TGCAGCGCCCAGGGGGTCACCGGGGAGCTGTTTTTT
CDR3 protein: CSAQGVTGELFF

clone size: .
V gene: TRBV7-3
J gene: TRBJ1-2
D gene: TRBD1
CDR3 DNA: TGTGCCAGCAGCTCGGGACAGGGGTATGGCTACACCTTC
CDR3 protein: CASSSGQGYGYTF

clone size: .
V gene: TRBV28
J gene: TRBJ1-1
D gene: .
CDR3 DNA: TGTGCCAGCAGTCCCCCCGTAAATGAAGCTTTCTTT
CDR3 protein: CASSPPVNEAFF

clone size: once
V gene: TRBV19
J gene: TRBJ2-5
D gene: TRBD2
CDR3 DNA: TGTGCCAGTAGTGGGGGGGGGCAAGAGACCCAGTACTTC
CDR3 protein: CASSGGGQETQYF

clone size: few
V gene: TRBV30
J gene: TRBJ2-2
D gene: TRBD2
CDR3 DNA: TGTGCCTGGAGTAAGGGAGGGGACGGGGAGCTGTTTTTT
CDR3 protein: CAWSKGGDGELFF

clone size: .
V gene: TRBV7-8
J gene: TRBJ1-4
D gene: .
CDR3 DNA: TGTGCCAGCAGCCGTAGACAGGCTTCTAATGAAAAACTGTTTTTT
CDR3 protein: CASSRRQASNEKLFF

clone size: few
V gene: TRBV5-1
J gene: TRBJ2-3
D gene: TRBD1
CDR3 DNA: TGCGCCAGCAGCCTGAATACAGGGGAAGATACGCAGTATTTT
CDR3 protein: CASSLNTGEDTQYF

clone size: .
V gene: TRBV19
J gene: TRBJ1-1
D gene: .
CDR3 DNA: TGTGCCAGTAGAACAAGGGGAGGCGGCACTGAAGCTTTCTTT
CDR3 protein: CASRTRGGGTEAFF

clone size: .
V gene: TRBV7-2
J gene: TRBJ1-1
D gene: .
CDR3 DNA: TGTGCCAGCAGCTTAGATTCGGCAGGCAACACTGAAGCTTTCTTT
CDR3 protein: CASSLDSAGNTEAFF

clone size: once
V gene: TRBV19
J gene: TRBJ1-5
D gene: TRBD1
CDR3 DNA: TGTGCCAGTAGCCAGGGACAGGGGCCTAGCAATCAGCCCCAGCATTTT
CDR3 protein: CASSQGQGPSNQPQHF

clone size: .
V gene: TRBV6-5
J gene: TRBJ2-7
D gene: TRBD1
CDR3 DNA: TGTGCCAGCAGTTACTCGTGGGACAGGGACCACGAGCAGTACTTC
CDR3 protein: CASSYSWDRDHEQYF

clone size: .
V gene: TRBV18
J gene: TRBJ2-5
D gene: .
CDR3 DNA: TGTGCCAGCTCACCACCGATCAGGGGCCCCGAGACCCAGTACTTC
CDR3 protein: CASSPPIRGPETQYF

clone size: once
V gene: TRBV2
J gene: TRBJ1-1
D gene: .
CDR3 DNA: TGTGCCAGCAGTGAAGCGTTTCGAGGGGAAGCTTTCTTT
CDR3 protein: CASSEAFRGEAFF

clone size: .
V gene: TRBV27
J gene: TRBJ2-5
D gene: .
CDR3 DNA: TGTGCCAGCAGTTTGAATTGGGGGGACCAAGAGACCCAGTACTTC
CDR3 protein: CASSLNWGDQETQYF

clone size: .
V gene: TRBV4-1
J gene: TRBJ1-4
D gene: TRBD1
CDR3 DNA: TGCGCCAGCAGCCCAGGAAAGGGGGCTTTTGAAAAACTGTTTTTT
CDR3 protein: CASSPGKGAFEKLFF